The rows below give T cell receptor beta chains drawn from one sample of a study of blood T cell repertoires in COVID-19. TCRdb's copy holds only in-frame clones and misses some; the assay was immunoSEQ multiplex PCR. The table has under 200,000 clones, approximately 86% seen once. The sample comprised peripheral blood. These receptor sequences come from an older man with acute or convalescent COVID-19. Both conserved end residues are part of each CDR3. The D gene is left open where the match is weak.

CDR3,V,J,D
CASSDAGTGASEQYF,TRBV6-1,TRBJ2-7,TRBD1
CASSIFRGFAHNEQFF,TRBV25-1,TRBJ2-1,-
CSASPGTGTTGELFF,TRBV20-1,TRBJ2-2,TRBD1
CASSGDHGYTF,TRBV2,TRBJ1-2,-
CASSVARLGGTSGNEQFF,TRBV5-4,TRBJ2-1,TRBD2
CASSLRGHGETQYF,TRBV7-3,TRBJ2-5,-
CASSFAGGNSPLHF,TRBV27,TRBJ1-6,TRBD1
CASSPPGGGEKLFF,TRBV3-1/TRBV3-2,TRBJ1-4,-
CASSGQGRGRLDGYTF,TRBV5-1,TRBJ1-2,TRBD1
CASSVGSGGARNEQYF,TRBV9,TRBJ2-7,TRBD2
CASSLGGGNWRAFF,TRBV28,TRBJ1-1,-